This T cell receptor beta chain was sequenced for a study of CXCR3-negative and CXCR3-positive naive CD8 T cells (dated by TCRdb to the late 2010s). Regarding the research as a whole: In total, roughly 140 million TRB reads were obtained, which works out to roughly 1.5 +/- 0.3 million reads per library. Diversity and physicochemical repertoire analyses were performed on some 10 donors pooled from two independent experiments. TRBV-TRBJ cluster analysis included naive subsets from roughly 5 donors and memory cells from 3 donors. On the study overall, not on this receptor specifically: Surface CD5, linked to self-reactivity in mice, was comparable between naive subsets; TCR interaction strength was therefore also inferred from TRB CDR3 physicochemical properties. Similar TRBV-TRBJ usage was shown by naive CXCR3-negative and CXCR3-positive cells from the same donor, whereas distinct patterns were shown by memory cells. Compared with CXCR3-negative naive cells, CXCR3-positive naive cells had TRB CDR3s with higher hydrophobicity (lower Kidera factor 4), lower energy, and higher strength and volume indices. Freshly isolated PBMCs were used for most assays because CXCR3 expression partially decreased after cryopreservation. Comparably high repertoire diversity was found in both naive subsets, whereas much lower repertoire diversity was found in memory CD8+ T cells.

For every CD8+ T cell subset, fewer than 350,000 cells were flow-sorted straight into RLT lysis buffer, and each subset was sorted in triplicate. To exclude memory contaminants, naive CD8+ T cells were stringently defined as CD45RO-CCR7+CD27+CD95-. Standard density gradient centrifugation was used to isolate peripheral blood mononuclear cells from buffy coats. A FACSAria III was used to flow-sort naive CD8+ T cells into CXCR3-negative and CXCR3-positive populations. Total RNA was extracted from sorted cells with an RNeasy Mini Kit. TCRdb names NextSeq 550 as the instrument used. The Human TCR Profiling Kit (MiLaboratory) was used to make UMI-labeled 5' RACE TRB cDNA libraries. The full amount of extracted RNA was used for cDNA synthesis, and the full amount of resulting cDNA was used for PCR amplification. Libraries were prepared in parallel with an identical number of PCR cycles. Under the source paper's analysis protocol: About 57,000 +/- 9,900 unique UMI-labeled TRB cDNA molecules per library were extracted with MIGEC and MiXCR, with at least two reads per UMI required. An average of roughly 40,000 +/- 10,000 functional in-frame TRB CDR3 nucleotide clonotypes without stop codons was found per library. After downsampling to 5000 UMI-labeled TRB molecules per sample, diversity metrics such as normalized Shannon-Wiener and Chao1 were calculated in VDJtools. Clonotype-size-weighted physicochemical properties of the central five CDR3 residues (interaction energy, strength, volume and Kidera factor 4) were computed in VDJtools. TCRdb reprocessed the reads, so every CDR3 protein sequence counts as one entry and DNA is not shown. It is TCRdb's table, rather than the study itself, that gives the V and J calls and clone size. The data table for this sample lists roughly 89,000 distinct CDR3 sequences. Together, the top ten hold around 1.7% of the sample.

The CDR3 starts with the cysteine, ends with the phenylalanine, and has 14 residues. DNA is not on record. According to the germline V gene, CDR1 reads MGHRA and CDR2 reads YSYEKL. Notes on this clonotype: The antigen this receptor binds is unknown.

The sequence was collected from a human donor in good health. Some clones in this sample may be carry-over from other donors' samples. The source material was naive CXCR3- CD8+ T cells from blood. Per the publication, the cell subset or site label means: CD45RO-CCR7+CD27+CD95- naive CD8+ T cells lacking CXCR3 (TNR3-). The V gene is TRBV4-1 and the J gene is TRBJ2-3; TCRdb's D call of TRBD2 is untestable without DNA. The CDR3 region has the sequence CASSPPGRADTQYF.